This is a list of T cell receptor beta chains from one sample in a study of blood T cell repertoires in COVID-19. Sequencing was performed with immunoSEQ multiplex PCR; in TCRdb, only in-frame clones are kept and a portion is missing. The repertoire holds 15,000 to 20,000 clones, approximately 88% seen once, with under 35% in the top ten. The sequencing input was peripheral blood. The receptors derive from a woman over 75 with COVID-19, enrolled during active disease. Both conserved end residues are trimmed from each CDR3. A D gene is named only where the DNA matches it firmly.

v_call d_call cdr3_aa
TRBV5-4 TRBD1 ASSTPGTGTTEAF
TRBV5-6 . ASSFRAGRTYGYT
TRBV18 . ASSPVREIGYEQY
TRBV6-2/TRBV6-3 TRBD1 ASSYRDRGRNEQF
TRBV11-2 . ASSLIGEAGELF
TRBV3-1/TRBV3-2 . ASSQVDSQETQY
TRBV10-2 TRBD1 ASSESGQGITGELF
TRBV4-2 . ASSQLRGDTQY
TRBV10-3 . AITQQPGVNTEAF
TRBV2 . ASSYGTSSGNTIY
TRBV27 . ASSPLTGINEKLF
TRBV28 TRBD2 ASMAGGLNTGELF
TRBV20-1 TRBD1 SASSTGDQPQH
TRBV3-1/TRBV3-2 . ASSQGGQGYPLH
TRBV29-1 . SLAWGEPNTEAF
TRBV27 . ASSLGRGNYQETQY
TRBV7-2 . ASSLGGRGANYGYT
TRBV12-5 . ASGSRGYEQY
TRBV3-1/TRBV3-2 TRBD1 ASSHGQGANEQF
TRBV19 . ANTDRAQGNQETQY
TRBV7-2 . ASSLDYLGEQF